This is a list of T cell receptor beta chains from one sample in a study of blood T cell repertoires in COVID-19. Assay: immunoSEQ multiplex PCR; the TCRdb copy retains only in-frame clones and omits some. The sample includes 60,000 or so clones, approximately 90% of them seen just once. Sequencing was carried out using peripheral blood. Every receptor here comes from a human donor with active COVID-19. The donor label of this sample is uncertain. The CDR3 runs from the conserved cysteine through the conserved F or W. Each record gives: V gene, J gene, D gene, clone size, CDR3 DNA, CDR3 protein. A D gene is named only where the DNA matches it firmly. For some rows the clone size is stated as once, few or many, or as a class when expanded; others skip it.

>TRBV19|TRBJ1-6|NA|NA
TGTGCCAGTAGTTCTTTCGACCCTAGAGATTCACCCCTCCACTTT
CASSSFDPRDSPLHF
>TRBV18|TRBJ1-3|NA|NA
TGTGCCAGCTCTGGGGGGAGCGGTGGAAACACCATATATTTT
CASSGGSGGNTIYF
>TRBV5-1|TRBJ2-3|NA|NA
TGCGCCAGCAGCCGACAGGCGTCAGATACGCAGTATTTT
CASSRQASDTQYF
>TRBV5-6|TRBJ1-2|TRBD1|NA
TGTGCCAGCAGCTTGGGACAGGGTGACTATGGCTACACCTTC
CASSLGQGDYGYTF
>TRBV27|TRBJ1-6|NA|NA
TGTGCCAGCAGTGCGACAGTGGGTTATAATTCACCCCTCCACTTT
CASSATVGYNSPLHF
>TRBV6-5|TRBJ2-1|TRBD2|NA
TGTGCCAGCACCCCGGCTAGCGGGGGGGCCAATGAGCAGTTCTTC
CASTPASGGANEQFF
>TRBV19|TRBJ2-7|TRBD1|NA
TGTGCCAGTAGTGGCGAGGGGGCACTCTACGAGCAGTACTTC
CASSGEGALYEQYF
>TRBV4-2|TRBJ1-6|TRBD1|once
TGTGCCAGCAGCCAGGTTTTGGCTAGACAGGGATTAGGTTCACCCCTCCACTTT
CASSQVLARQGLGSPLHF
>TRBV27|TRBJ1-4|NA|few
TGTGCCAGCAGTCCCCGAGCGGGTAATGAAAAACTGTTTTTT
CASSPRAGNEKLFF
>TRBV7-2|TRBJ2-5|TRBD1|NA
TGTGCCAGCAGCATCTGGGGACAGGGAGGGGAGACCCAGTACTTC
CASSIWGQGGETQYF
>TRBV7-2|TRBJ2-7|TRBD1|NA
TGTGCCAGCAGCCTCGTAGGGGGCGATCCCTACGAGCAGTACTTC
CASSLVGGDPYEQYF
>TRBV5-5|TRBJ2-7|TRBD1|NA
TGTGCCAGCAGCTTGGTTCCCGGACAGGGAGACTACGAGCAGTACTTC
CASSLVPGQGDYEQYF
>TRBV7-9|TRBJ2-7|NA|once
TGTGCCAGCAGCTATTACTCTTACGAGCAGTACTTC
CASSYYSYEQYF
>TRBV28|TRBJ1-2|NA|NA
TGTGCCAGCAGTTTTAGGCAGGAGGACTATGGCTACACCTTC
CASSFRQEDYGYTF
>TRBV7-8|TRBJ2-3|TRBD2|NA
TGTGCCAGCAGCTTCAATTTTGGCGGGAGCTACACAGATACGCAGTATTTT
CASSFNFGGSYTDTQYF
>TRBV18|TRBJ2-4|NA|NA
TGTGCCAGCTCGGGTACCGGGACACTCCAATACTTC
CASSGTGTLQYF
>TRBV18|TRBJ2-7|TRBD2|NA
TGTGCCAGCTCACTACGGACTAGCGGGAGAGACGAGCAGTACTTC
CASSLRTSGRDEQYF
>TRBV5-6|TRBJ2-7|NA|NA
TGTGCCAGCAGCTTGGCCGGGAACCCAAGCGAGCAGTACTTC
CASSLAGNPSEQYF
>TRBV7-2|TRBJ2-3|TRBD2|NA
TGTGCCAGCAGCTTAGAACTAGCGGGAGGCACAGATACGCAGTATTTT
CASSLELAGGTDTQYF
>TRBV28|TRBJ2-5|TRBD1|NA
TGTGCCAGCAGTTTATTCGGGTTTGGGACAGGGGGGGTCACCCAGTACTTC
CASSLFGFGTGGVTQYF
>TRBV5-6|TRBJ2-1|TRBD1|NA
TGTGCCAGCAGCCTCACAGGGGGCGAAGACAATGAGCAGTTCTTC
CASSLTGGEDNEQFF
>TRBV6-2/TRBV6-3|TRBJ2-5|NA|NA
TGTGCCAGCAGTCGGACAGTCCAAGAGACCCAGTACTTC
CASSRTVQETQYF
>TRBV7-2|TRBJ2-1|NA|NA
TGTGCCAGCAGCCGAGGCCGTAACAATGAGCAGTTCTTC
CASSRGRNNEQFF
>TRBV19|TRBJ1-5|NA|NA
TGTGCCAGTAGACCGGACGGGATTCAGCCCCAGCATTTT
CASRPDGIQPQHF
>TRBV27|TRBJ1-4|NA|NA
TGTGCCAGCAGGGCGCAGGGGATAGATAATGAAAAACTGTTTTTT
CASRAQGIDNEKLFF
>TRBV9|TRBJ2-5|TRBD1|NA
TGTGCCAGCAGCGTAGGTGGGACAGGGGATTACGAGACCCAGTACTTC
CASSVGGTGDYETQYF
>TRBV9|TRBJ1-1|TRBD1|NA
TGTGCCAGCAGTAGGGGGGTGGGACAGCAGAACACTGAAGCTTTCTTT
CASSRGVGQQNTEAFF
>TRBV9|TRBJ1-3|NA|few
TGTGCCAGCAGCGTTTATGGGGGGGGAAACACCATATATTTT
CASSVYGGGNTIYF
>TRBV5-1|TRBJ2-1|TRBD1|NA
TGCGCCAGCAGTCAGGGGGTGGGGAATGAGCAGTTCTTC
CASSQGVGNEQFF
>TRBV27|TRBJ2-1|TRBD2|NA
TGTGCCAGCAGTCCCCTAGCGGGAGTTCGGTCGGATGAGCAGTTCTTC
CASSPLAGVRSDEQFF
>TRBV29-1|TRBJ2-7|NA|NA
TGCAGCGCAGGCGGAGACGAGCAGTACTTC
CSAGGDEQYF
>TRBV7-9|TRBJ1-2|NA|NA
TGTGCCAGCAGCCAGCGTGGCCTTTGGGGCTACACCTTC
CASSQRGLWGYTF
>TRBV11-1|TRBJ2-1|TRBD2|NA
TGTGCCAGCAGCTTTCTGGCGGGGGGTCGGTACAATGAGCAGTTCTTC
CASSFLAGGRYNEQFF
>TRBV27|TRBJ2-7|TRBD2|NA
TGTGCCACCTCGACTAGCGGATTCTCCTACGAGCAGTACTTC
CATSTSGFSYEQYF
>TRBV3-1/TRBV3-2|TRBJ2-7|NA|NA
TGTGCCAGCAGCCATTCCAGTTACGAGCAGTACTTC
CASSHSSYEQYF
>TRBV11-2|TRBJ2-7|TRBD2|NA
TGTGCCAGCAGCTTAGAAGCGGGAGGCTACGAGCAGTACTTC
CASSLEAGGYEQYF
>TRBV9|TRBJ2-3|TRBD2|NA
TGTGCCAGCAGCGTAGTTGATGCGGCGGGGGGAAAAGATACGCAGTATTTT
CASSVVDAAGGKDTQYF
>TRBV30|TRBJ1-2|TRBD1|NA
TGTGCCTCTAAACCGACAGGGAAGCATGGCTACACCTTC
CASKPTGKHGYTF
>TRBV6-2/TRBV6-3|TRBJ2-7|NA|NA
TGTGCCAGCAGTTACCGGTTGCAAATTAACTTCTTCTCCTACGAGCAGTACTTC
CASSYRLQINFFSYEQYF
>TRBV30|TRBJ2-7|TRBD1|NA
TGTGCCTGGACCAATTACAGGGGGCCCTTCTACGAGCAGTACTTC
CAWTNYRGPFYEQYF
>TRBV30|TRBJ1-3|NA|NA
TGTGCCTGGGCCCAGGGTGTCTCTGGAAACACCATATATTTT
CAWAQGVSGNTIYF
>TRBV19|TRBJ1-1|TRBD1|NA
TGTGCCAGTACCTCAGGGGGCCCGAACACTGAAGCTTTCTTT
CASTSGGPNTEAFF
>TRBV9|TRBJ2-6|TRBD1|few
TGTGCCAGTCAGGGACAGGGCTCTGGGGCCAACGTCCTGACTTTC
CASQGQGSGANVLTF
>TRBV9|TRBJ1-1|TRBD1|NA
TGTGCCAGCACCCGCCTGGGGCAGGGGGCTGAAGCTTTCTTT
CASTRLGQGAEAFF
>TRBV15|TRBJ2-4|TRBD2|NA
TGTGCCACCACATTGGAGGGAGGGGCCAAAAACATTCAGTACTTC
CATTLEGGAKNIQYF